The TCR beta chain under discussion was sequenced for a study of blood T cell repertoires in COVID-19. Study background: Material from acute and convalescent COVID-19 was sourced from the United States, Italy and Spain. The cDNA or gDNA used as material had been derived from T cells, B-cell-depleted T cells, or PBMCs.

Germline V gives CDR1 MNHEY, CDR2 SVGAGI. The length of the CDR3 is 15 residues. After removal of 6 bases from V and 4 bases from J, the junction contained 9 bases not matched to a gene. Sequenced by immunoSEQ multiplex PCR; TCRdb stores in-frame clones only, minus some. The sample has 150,000 to 200,000 clones, about nine tenths seen once. Material: peripheral blood. The chain couples TRBV6-5 to TRBJ2-7; 10 bases are a match to TRBD1. This sequence originates from a man aged 65 to 79 with acute or convalescent COVID-19. The CDR3 loop reads CASRTTGQGIYEQYF. The CDR3 DNA follows: TGTGCCAGCAGAACGACGGGACAGGGGATTTACGAGCAGTACTTC.